This T cell receptor beta chain was profiled in a study of response to subunit inactivated influenza vaccine. TCRdb recomputed calls from the RT-PCR reads with MiXCR, one row per CDR3 protein. The sample gives around 850,000 distinct CDR3 sequences, under 20% of which show up once; around 9.9% is in the top ten. About this clonotype: Its antigen remains unknown.

The study's findings and limits: It was suggested by the authors that few new T cells are recruited by each seasonal influenza vaccination.

This specimen was PBMCs from blood, taken approximately 5 days after vaccination. The sequence came from a man in his fifties or sixties who received an inactivated influenza vaccine.

The CDR3 DNA follows: TGTGCCACAGGCGGACAGAACACCGGGGAGCTGTTTTTT. It encodes CATGGQNTGELFF. The chain recombines TRBV24-1 with TRBJ2-2; D possibly corresponds to TRBD1 (5 bases). Germline-derived CDR1 and CDR2 are KGHDR and SFDVKD. V was clipped by 10 bases and J by 1 base, with 9 bases between them. The CDR3 is 13 amino acids.